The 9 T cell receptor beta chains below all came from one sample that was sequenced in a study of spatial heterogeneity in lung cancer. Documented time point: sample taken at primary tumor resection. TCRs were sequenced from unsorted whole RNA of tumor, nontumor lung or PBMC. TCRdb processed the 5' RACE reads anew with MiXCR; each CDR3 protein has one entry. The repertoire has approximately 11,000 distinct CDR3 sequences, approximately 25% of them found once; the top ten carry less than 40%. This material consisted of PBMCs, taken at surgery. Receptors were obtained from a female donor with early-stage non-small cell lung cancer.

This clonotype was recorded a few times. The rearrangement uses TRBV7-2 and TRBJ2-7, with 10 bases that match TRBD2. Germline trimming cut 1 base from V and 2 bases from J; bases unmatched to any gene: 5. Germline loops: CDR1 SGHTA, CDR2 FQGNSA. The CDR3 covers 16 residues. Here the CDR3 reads CASSLGSSGSPYEQYF. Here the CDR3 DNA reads TGTGCCAGCAGCTTAGGGTCTAGCGGGAGTCCCTACGAGCAGTACTTC.

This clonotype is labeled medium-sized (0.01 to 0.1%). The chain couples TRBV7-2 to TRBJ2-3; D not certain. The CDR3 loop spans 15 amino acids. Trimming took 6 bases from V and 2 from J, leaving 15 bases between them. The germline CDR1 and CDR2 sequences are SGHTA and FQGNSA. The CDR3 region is CASRRGGPLTDTQYF. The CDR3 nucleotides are TGTGCCAGCAGGCGCGGCGGACCCCTCACAGATACGCAGTATTTT.

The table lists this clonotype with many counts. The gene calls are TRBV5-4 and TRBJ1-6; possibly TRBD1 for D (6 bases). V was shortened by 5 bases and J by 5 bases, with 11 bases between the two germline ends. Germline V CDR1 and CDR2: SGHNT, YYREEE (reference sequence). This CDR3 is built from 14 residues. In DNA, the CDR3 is TGTGCCAGCAGTTTCGGGGGCCATAATTCACCCCTCCACTTT. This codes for CASSFGGHNSPLHF.

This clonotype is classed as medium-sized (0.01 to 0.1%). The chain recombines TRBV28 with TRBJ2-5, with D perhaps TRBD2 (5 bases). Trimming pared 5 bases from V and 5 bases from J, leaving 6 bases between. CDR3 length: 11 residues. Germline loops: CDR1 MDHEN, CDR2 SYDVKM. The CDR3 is CASSPGETQYF. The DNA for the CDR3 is TGTGCCAGCAGTCCGGGGGAGACCCAGTACTTC. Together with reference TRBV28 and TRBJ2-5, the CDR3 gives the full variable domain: DVKVTQSSRYLVKRTGEKVFLECVQDMDHENMFWYRQDPGLGLRLIYFSYDVKMKEKGDIPEGYSVSREKKERFSLILESASTNQTSMYLCASSPGETQYFGPGTRLLVL.

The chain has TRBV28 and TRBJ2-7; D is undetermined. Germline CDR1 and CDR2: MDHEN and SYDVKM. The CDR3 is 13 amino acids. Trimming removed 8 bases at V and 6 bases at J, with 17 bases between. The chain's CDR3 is CASVPPGYSEQYF. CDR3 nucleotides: TGTGCCAGCGTCCCTCCCGGCTACAGCGAGCAGTACTTC.

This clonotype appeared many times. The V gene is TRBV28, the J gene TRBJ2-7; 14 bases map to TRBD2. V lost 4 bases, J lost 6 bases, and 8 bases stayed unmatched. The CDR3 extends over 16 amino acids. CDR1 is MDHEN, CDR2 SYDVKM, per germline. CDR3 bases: TGTGCCAGCAGTTCGACTAGCGGGAGGGGAAGAGCCGAGCAGTACTTC. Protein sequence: CASSSTSGRGRAEQYF.

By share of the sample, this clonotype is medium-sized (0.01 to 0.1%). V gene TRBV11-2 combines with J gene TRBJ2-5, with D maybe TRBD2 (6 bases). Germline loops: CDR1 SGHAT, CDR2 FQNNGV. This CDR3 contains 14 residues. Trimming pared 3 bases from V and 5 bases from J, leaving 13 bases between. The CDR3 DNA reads TGTGCCAGCAGCTTCGGGACTGGCGCGGAGACCCAGTACTTC. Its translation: CASSFGTGAETQYF. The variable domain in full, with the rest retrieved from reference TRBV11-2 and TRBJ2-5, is EAGVAQSPRYKIIEKRQSVAFWCNPISGHATLYWYQQILGQGPKLLIQFQNNGVVDDSQLPKDRFSAERLKGVDSTLKIQPAKLEDSAVYLCASSFGTGAETQYFGPGTRLLVL.

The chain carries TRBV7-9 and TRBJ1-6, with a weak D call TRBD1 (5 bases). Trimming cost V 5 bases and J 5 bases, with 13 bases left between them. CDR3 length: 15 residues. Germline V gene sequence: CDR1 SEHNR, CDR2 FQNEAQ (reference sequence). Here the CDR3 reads CASSPDSADNSPLHF. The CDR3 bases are TGTGCCAGCAGCCCAGACAGCGCCGATAATTCACCCCTCCACTTT.

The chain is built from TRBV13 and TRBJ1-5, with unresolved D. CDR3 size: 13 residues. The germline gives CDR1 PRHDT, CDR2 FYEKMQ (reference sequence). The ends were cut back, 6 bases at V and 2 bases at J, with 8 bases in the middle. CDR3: CASSLDGNQPQHF. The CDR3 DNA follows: TGTGCCAGCAGTCTTGACGGCAATCAGCCCCAGCATTTT.